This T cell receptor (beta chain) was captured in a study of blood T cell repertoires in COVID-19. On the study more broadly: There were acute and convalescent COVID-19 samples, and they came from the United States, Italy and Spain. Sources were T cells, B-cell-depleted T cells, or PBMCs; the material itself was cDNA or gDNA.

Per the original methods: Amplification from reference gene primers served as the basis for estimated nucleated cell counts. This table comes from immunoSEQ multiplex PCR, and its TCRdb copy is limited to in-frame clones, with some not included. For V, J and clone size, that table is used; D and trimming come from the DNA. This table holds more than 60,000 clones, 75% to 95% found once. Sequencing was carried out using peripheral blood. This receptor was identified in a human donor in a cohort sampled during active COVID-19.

This chain's CDR3 is CASSPTGSMQFF. In DNA form, the CDR3 reads TGTGCCAGCAGTCCAACAGGGAGTATGCAGTTCTTC. The chain uses TRBV28 and TRBJ2-1, with a possible D match to TRBD1 (6 bases). The CDR3 extends over 12 amino acids. Looked up from germline, CDR1 is MDHEN and CDR2 is SYDVKM. The germline V and J ends were trimmed by 5 bases and 12 bases, with 14 bases remaining between them.